Shown below are 10 T cell receptor beta chains from a single sample sequenced in a study of T-cell reconstitution after alpha-beta-depleted transplantation in children. TCRbeta library preparation incorporated unique molecular identifiers. One entry per CDR3 protein, called by TCRdb with MiXCR from the PCR reads. The sample has about 980,000 distinct CDR3 sequences, about 29% seen once. The sequencing here drew on PBMCs, mostly from graft donor cells, taken 360 days after TCRalphabeta/CD19-depleted stem cell transplant. All receptors derive from a boy under three years old who had a stem cell transplant for SCID, so the T cells may come from the graft donor.

The gene calls are TRBV7-9 and TRBJ2-3, with D unclear. CDR3 length: 17 residues. Germline V gene data show CDR1 as SEHNR and CDR2 as FQNEAQ (reference sequence). V was trimmed by 3 bases and J by 4 bases, leaving 20 bases between them. CDR3 DNA sequence: TGTGCCAGCAGCTTGGTCGTGTGGGAAGGGCCGGCAGATACGCAGTATTTT. Its translation is CASSLVVWEGPADTQYF. Variable domain in full (rest from reference TRBV7-9 and TRBJ2-3): DTGVSQNPRHKITKRGQNVTFRCDPISEHNRLYWYRQTLGQGPEFLTYFQNEAQLEKSRLLSDRFSAERPKGSFSTLEIQRTEQGDSAMYLCASSLVVWEGPADTQYFGPGTRLTVL.

This chain links TRBV6-1 with TRBJ2-2, with a weak D call TRBD1 (6 bases). CDR3 size: 14 residues. The germline CDR1 and CDR2 sequences are MNHNS and SASEGT. Trimming removed 3 bases at V and 7 bases at J, with 12 bases between. The CDR3 DNA follows: TGTGCCAGCAGTGACCTACCAGGGGTCGGGGAGCTGTTTTTT. It translates to CASSDLPGVGELFF.

Notes on this clonotype: Given a much more abundant clone one base away, this may be a read error. The chain joins TRBV28 to TRBJ2-7; D gene ambiguous. CDR3 length: 11 amino acids. The V end lost 2 bases, the J end lost 5 bases, and 4 bases lay between the germline ends. Germline CDR1 MDHEN, CDR2 SYDVKM. The CDR3 is CASSLINEQYF. Here the CDR3 DNA reads TGTGCCAGCAGTTTAATTAACGAGCAGTACTTC. The full variable domain, with the rest looked up from reference TRBV28 and TRBJ2-7, is DVKVTQSSRYLVKRTGEKVFLECVQDMDHENMFWYRQDPGLGLRLIYFSYDVKMKEKGDIPEGYSVSREKKERFSLILESASTNQTSMYLCASSLINEQYFGPGTRLTVT.

This sequence joins TRBV2 and TRBJ2-3; D possibly matches TRBD1 or TRBD2 (5 bases each). The CDR3 sequence is 14 residues long. Germline V gives CDR1 SNHLY, CDR2 FYNNEI. Trimming pared 6 bases from V and 5 bases from J, leaving 15 bases between. The CDR3 DNA sequence: TGTGCCAGCAGGGGGGTATGGGGCATAGATACGCAGTATTTT. Its protein product is CASRGVWGIDTQYF.

This chain connects TRBV7-8 to TRBJ1-1; maybe TRBD1 (5 bases). The V gene's germline CDR1 is SGHVS and CDR2 FQNEAQ. The length of the CDR3 is 16 residues. V was trimmed by 5 bases and J by 0 bases, leaving 16 bases between them. The CDR3 region has the DNA TGTGCCAGCAGCCCGTTCTGGGGACGGTTGAACACTGAAGCTTTCTTT. The encoded protein is CASSPFWGRLNTEAFF.

This clonotype has more than one count but fewer than ten. The V and J genes are TRBV20-1 and TRBJ2-7; D not certain. This CDR3 comprises 12 residues. Germline V gene sequence: CDR1 DFQATT, CDR2 SNEGSKA (reference sequence). V gave up 3 bases and J gave up 5 bases, with 11 bases separating them. The CDR3 sequence: CSASAFIHEQYF. The CDR3 DNA follows: TGCAGTGCTAGTGCCTTTATACACGAGCAGTACTTC.

This clonotype was counted between two and nine times. This sequence joins TRBV18 and TRBJ1-1; 9 nucleotides align to TRBD1. The CDR3 extends over 13 amino acids. The V segment lost 8 bases and the J segment 0 bases; nucleotides outside the gene matches: 1. The germline V gene encodes CDR1 KGHSH and CDR2 LQKENI. Written as DNA, the CDR3 is TGTGCCAGCGGACAGGGGATGAACACTGAAGCTTTCTTT. Residues: CASGQGMNTEAFF. Supplemented by reference TRBV18 and TRBJ1-1, the full variable domain reads NAGVMQNPRHLVRRRGQEARLRCSPMKGHSHVYWYRQLPEEGLKFMVYLQKENIIDESGMPKERFSAEFPKEGPSILRIQQVVRGDSAAYFCASGQGMNTEAFFGQGTRLTVV.

The chain combines TRBV25-1 with TRBJ2-2; D remains ambiguous. CDR1 and CDR2 (germline): MGHDK, SYGVNS. The CDR3 has 14 residues. Trimming removed 4 bases at V and 5 bases at J, with 11 bases between. CDR3 DNA sequence: TGTGCCAGCAGTGGGGAACTGATAACCGGGGAGCTGTTTTTT. This sequence encodes CASSGELITGELFF.

V gene TRBV7-9 combines with J gene TRBJ2-5, with no clear D. The CDR3 runs 16 residues. Germline CDR1 and CDR2: SEHNR and FQNEAQ (reference sequence). V shed 2 bases and J shed 4 bases, with 17 bases lying between them. CDR3 nucleotide sequence: TGTGCCAGCAGCTTAACCGTCTCTAGGTTCGGAGAGACCCAGTACTTC. Translation: CASSLTVSRFGETQYF.

The chain is built from TRBV7-7 and TRBJ2-5; TRBD1 matches 9 bases. The germline gives CDR1 SSHAT, CDR2 FNYEAQ (reference sequence). There are 15 residues in the CDR3. V trimming: 1 base; J trimming: 5 bases; junction bases outside the gene matches: 5. The CDR3 region has the DNA TGTGCCAGCAGCTTAGAGGGACAGGGAGTGGAGACCCAGTACTTC. This sequence encodes CASSLEGQGVETQYF. The whole variable domain, remainder taken from reference TRBV7-7 and TRBJ2-5, is GAGVSQSPRYKVTKRGQDVTLRCDPISSHATLYWYQQALGQGPEFLTYFNYEAQPDKSGLPSDRFSAERPEGSISTLTIQRTEQRDSAMYRCASSLEGQGVETQYFGPGTRLLVL.